A single sample is the source of the 7 T cell receptor beta chains below, sequenced in a study of OX40 agonist ivuxolimab in advanced cancers. Profiling relied on immunoSEQ multiplex PCR, and the TCRdb table lists in-frame clones only, not all of them. The data show 15,000 to 20,000 clones, roughly four fifths seen once. The source material was CD4+ or CD8+ T cells sorted from blood, sampled in a trial of the OX40 agonist ivuxolimab. Receptors originate from an adult with an advanced solid tumor such as melanoma, head and neck, liver or kidney cancer.

The genes are TRBV6-1 and TRBJ2-6; D is undetermined. V lost 3 bases to trimming and J lost 2 bases, with 8 bases between them. CDR3 size: 15 residues. Germline V lookup: CDR1 MNHNS, CDR2 SASEGT. Here the CDR3 reads CASSDSGTGANVLTF. CDR3 coding DNA: TGTGCCAGCAGTGATTCGGGCACTGGGGCCAACGTCCTGACTTTC.

The chain uses TRBV7-3 and TRBJ2-1; D not resolved. Germline-derived CDR1 and CDR2 are SGHTA and FQGTGA. The germline V and J ends were trimmed by 1 base and 7 bases, with 11 bases remaining between them. The CDR3 has 14 amino acids. CDR3 sequence (DNA): TGTGCCAGCAGCTTAAACCCTGCGCAGAATGAGCAGTTCTTC. This encodes CASSLNPAQNEQFF.

The rearrangement uses TRBV5-1 and TRBJ1-5, with a tentative D call TRBD1 (5 bases). This CDR3 has 15 amino acids. Trimming stripped 1 base from V and 3 bases from J, with 11 bases between. CDR1 and CDR2 (germline): SGHRS, YFSETQ. The CDR3 DNA is TGCGCCAGCAGCTTGTTTGCGGGGACCAATCAGCCCCAGCATTTT. Translation: CASSLFAGTNQPQHF.

The chain carries TRBV28 and TRBJ2-7, with D possibly being TRBD2 (6 bases). V lost 6 bases, J lost 2 bases, and 20 bases lay in between. The CDR3 is 16 amino acids. CDR1 is MDHEN and CDR2 is SYDVKM in the germline V gene. Here the CDR3 reads CASSPPPGLGTYEQYF. CDR3 in DNA: TGTGCCAGCAGCCCTCCCCCGGGACTGGGAACCTACGAGCAGTACTTC.

V usage is TRBV19 and J usage is TRBJ1-2, with 7 bases fitting TRBD1. The junction had 6 bases not matched to a gene; V was cut back by 4 bases and J by 4 bases. Germline CDR1 reads LNHDA; CDR2 reads SQIVND (reference sequence). The CDR3 totals 14 residues. CDR3 protein: CASSTPGQIYGYTF. The CDR3 nucleotides are TGTGCCAGTAGTACGCCGGGACAGATCTATGGCTACACCTTC.

This chain uses TRBV5-1 with TRBJ1-1; 9 bases are a match to TRBD1. The CDR3 is 16 residues long. CDR1 and CDR2 (germline): SGHRS, YFSETQ. V was pared by 5 bases and J by 2 bases, with 10 bases of the junction left unmatched. The CDR3 nucleotides are TGCGCCAGCAGTTCGGGGACAGGGACCGGTAACACTGAAGCTTTCTTT. Translated: CASSSGTGTGNTEAFF.

The chain couples TRBV7-9 to TRBJ1-2, with unresolved D. Germline values: CDR1 SEHNR, CDR2 FQNEAQ (reference sequence). The CDR3 runs 14 residues. Trimming cost V 6 bases and J 8 bases, with 19 bases left between them. This CDR3 reads CASSYFSGPGGYTF. The CDR3 DNA is TGTGCCAGCAGTTACTTTTCCGGACCGGGAGGCTACACCTTC.